One sample yielded the 21 T cell receptor beta chains listed below, sequenced in a study of cytomegalovirus exposure and HLA in healthy donors. PCR involved 60 Vbeta and 13 Jbeta primers. Measured with immunoSEQ multiplex PCR; TCRdb has only the in-frame clones, and not every one. The sample includes roughly 150,000 clones, roughly 85% of them seen just once. Sample: PBMCs. Receptor source: a young woman in good health and CMV-seronegative.

The V call is TRBV25-1, the J call TRBJ2-3; D gene ambiguous. This CDR3 is 12 amino acids long. V was pared by 8 bases and J by 0 bases, with 6 bases between. CDR1 MGHDK and CDR2 SYGVNS come from the germline V gene. As DNA, the CDR3 is TGTGCCAGCGGGCTCAGCACAGATACGCAGTATTTT. It encodes CASGLSTDTQYF.

The gene calls are TRBV30 and TRBJ1-1; the D gene is possibly TRBD1 (6 bases). Deletions cut 0 bases from V and 0 bases from J, with 11 bases between. Germline loops: CDR1 GTSNPN, CDR2 SVGIG (reference sequence). The CDR3 consists of 15 residues. CDR3 coding DNA: TGTGCCTGGAGTGTGGGGGCCTACATGAACACTGAAGCTTTCTTT. This encodes CAWSVGAYMNTEAFF.

This rearrangement joins TRBV4-3 to TRBJ1-6, with D uncertain. In germline, CDR1 is LGHNA, CDR2 YSLEER. The V and J ends lost 1 base and 0 bases respectively, with 4 bases between them. This CDR3 spans 15 amino acids. Here the CDR3 reads CASSQGSSYNSPLHF. CDR3 in DNA: TGCGCCAGCAGCCAAGGTAGCTCCTATAATTCACCCCTCCACTTT.

CDR3 in DNA: TGTGCCAGCAGCGTAGGGCGGAACCCCTACGAGCAGTACTTC. Its translation is CASSVGRNPYEQYF. V is TRBV9 and J is TRBJ2-5; D uncertain. The DNA end is a closer match to TRBJ2-7, so the J assignment may be wrong. The germline CDR1 and CDR2 sequences are SGDLS and YYNGEE. The CDR3 runs 14 residues.

The V and J genes are TRBV4-2 and TRBJ2-7; no clear D gene. Germline-derived CDR1 and CDR2 are LGHNA and YNFKEQ. CDR3 length: 16 residues. Deletions cut 3 bases from V and 2 bases from J, with 17 bases between. CDR3 coding DNA: TGTGCCAGCAGCCAGGCCGCACAGACCCCGGCCTACGAGCAGTACTTC. Its translation: CASSQAAQTPAYEQYF.

V usage is TRBV30 and J usage is TRBJ1-2, with D perhaps matching TRBD1 (6 bases). Germline V CDR1 and CDR2: GTSNPN, SVGIG (reference sequence). The CDR3 spans 13 residues. Trimming took off 5 bases at V and 2 bases at J, with 12 bases between the two ends. The CDR3 DNA sequence: TGTGCCTGGTACTTGCAGGGGAACTATGGCTACACCTTC. It translates to CAWYLQGNYGYTF.

The genes are TRBV2 and TRBJ2-1; TRBD2 matches at 10 bases. Losses at the gene ends were 7 bases for V and 0 bases for J; bases not matched to a gene: 9. The CDR3 has 17 residues. Germline V gene data show CDR1 as SNHLY and CDR2 as FYNNEI. For the CDR3, the DNA is TGTGCCAGCATCGTACTAGCGGGATCCGCCTCCTACAATGAGCAGTTCTTC. Translation: CASIVLAGSASYNEQFF.

This clone has only one observation. V gene TRBV7-9 combines with J gene TRBJ1-1; D unresolved. Germline V gives CDR1 SEHNR, CDR2 FQNEAQ (reference sequence). The CDR3 runs to 17 residues. Trimming pared 0 bases from V and 0 bases from J, leaving 14 bases between. DNA for the CDR3: TGTGCCAGCAGCTTAGCGTTTGGCAGAGGCATGAACACTGAAGCTTTCTTT. It translates to CASSLAFGRGMNTEAFF. The whole variable domain, filled in from reference TRBV7-9 and TRBJ1-1, reads DTGVSQNPRHKITKRGQNVTFRCDPISEHNRLYWYRQTLGQGPEFLTYFQNEAQLEKSRLLSDRFSAERPKGSFSTLEIQRTEQGDSAMYLCASSLAFGRGMNTEAFFGQGTRLTVV.

This sequence joins TRBV7-9 and TRBJ2-1; 7 nucleotides line up with TRBD2. V lost 4 bases and J lost 7; bases outside the gene matches: 13. This CDR3 contains 16 residues. Germline V CDR1 and CDR2: SEHNR, FQNEAQ (reference sequence). The CDR3 nucleotides are TGTGCCAGCAGCTCCCCGGGTGGCGGGAGAGGAAATGAGCAGTTCTTC. It yields the protein CASSSPGGGRGNEQFF.

The chain is built from TRBV28 and TRBJ2-1; the match to TRBD2 covers 16 bases. CDR1 and CDR2 (germline): MDHEN, SYDVKM. This CDR3 spans 20 amino acids. V trimming: 4 bases; J trimming: 0 bases; junction bases outside the gene matches: 9. Here the CDR3 reads CASSSGGLAGGSSSYNEQFF. CDR3 nucleotide sequence: TGTGCCAGCAGTTCGGGGGGACTAGCGGGAGGGTCCAGCTCCTACAATGAGCAGTTCTTC.

The chain couples TRBV19 to TRBJ1-5; 7 nucleotides line up with TRBD1. The trim removed 4 bases at V and 6 bases at J, leaving 6 bases unmatched. The CDR3 length is 14 residues. Germline CDR1 LNHDA, CDR2 SQIVND (reference sequence). As DNA, the CDR3 is TGTGCCAGTAGTACAGACAGGGCTTTTCAGCCCCAGCATTTT. This translates into CASSTDRAFQPQHF.

J is TRBJ2-5 and V is TRBV4-1; D gene ambiguous. This CDR3 has 14 amino acids. The germline CDR1 and CDR2 sequences are MGHRA and YSYEKL. V lost 5 bases, J lost 5 bases, and 15 bases lay in between. The CDR3 DNA is TGCGCCAGCAGCTTGCTCTCCCCCGGGGAGACCCAGTACTTC. Translation gives CASSLLSPGETQYF.

The chain links TRBV5-1 to TRBJ2-3; D perhaps matches TRBD2 (7 bases). V gave up 0 bases and J gave up 2 bases, with 13 bases separating them. This CDR3 has 16 residues. CDR1 and CDR2 (germline): SGHRS, YFSETQ. In nucleotides, the CDR3 is TGCGCCAGCAGCTTGGGGGGGGGCTGGGTCACAGATACGCAGTATTTT. Protein: CASSLGGGWVTDTQYF.

V usage is TRBV9 and J usage is TRBJ1-2; D is perhaps TRBD1 (6 bases). The CDR3 runs to 15 residues. The V and J ends lost 0 bases and 9 bases respectively, with 18 bases between them. Germline V gene sequence: CDR1 SGDLS, CDR2 YYNGEE. In nucleotides, the CDR3 is TGTGCCAGCAGCGTAGGGGCAGGGGCGTTATTTAGCTACACCTTC. It is translated as CASSVGAGALFSYTF.

The J gene is TRBJ1-4, the V gene TRBV28; no clear D gene. CDR3 size: 13 residues. Per germline, CDR1 MDHEN and CDR2 SYDVKM. Trimming cost V 8 bases and J 7 bases, with 14 bases left between them. The CDR3: CASSPPEGEKLFF. CDR3 bases: TGTGCCAGCTCCCCCCCCGAGGGTGAAAAACTGTTTTTT.

The chain has TRBV28 and TRBJ1-2; D is possibly TRBD1 (6 bases). Germline V gene lookup returns CDR1 MDHEN and CDR2 SYDVKM. The CDR3 totals 16 residues. Between the trimmed V and J ends, which lost 3 bases and 4 bases, there was a span of 18 bases. CDR3 sequence: CASSFHRARNPYGYTF. Written as DNA, the CDR3 is TGTGCCAGCAGTTTTCACAGGGCGCGAAACCCCTATGGCTACACCTTC.

The table lists this clone with a count of one. The V and J genes are TRBV5-1 and TRBJ2-1; 11 bases map to TRBD2. Trimming at V came to 4 bases and at J to 8 bases, leaving 5 bases not matched to a gene. Germline V lookup: CDR1 SGHRS, CDR2 YFSETQ. The CDR3 spans 14 residues. The CDR3 is CASSVLAGGYEQFF. As DNA, the CDR3 is TGCGCCAGCAGCGTCCTAGCGGGGGGATATGAGCAGTTCTTC.

The chain uses TRBV4-3 and TRBJ1-4, with D tentatively TRBD1 (5 bases). CDR3 length: 16 amino acids. Germline CDR1 reads LGHNA; CDR2 reads YSLEER. Trimming shortened V by 0 bases and J by 5 bases, and 13 bases separated the two germline ends. In DNA, the CDR3 is TGCGCCAGCAGCCAAGATTTCCAGGGTGGAAATGAAAAACTGTTTTTT. This sequence encodes CASSQDFQGGNEKLFF.

The rearrangement joins TRBV5-4 to TRBJ1-2; D might be TRBD1 (5 bases). V gave up 3 bases and J gave up 8 bases, with 17 bases separating them. This CDR3 has 14 amino acids. Germline V CDR1 and CDR2: SGHNT, YYREEE (reference sequence). CDR3 sequence: CASSSQGLEKGYTF. CDR3 DNA: TGTGCCAGCAGCTCCCAGGGACTCGAAAAGGGCTACACCTTC.

The gene calls are TRBV28 and TRBJ1-3; D is uncertain. This CDR3 spans 10 amino acids. In germline, CDR1 is MDHEN, CDR2 SYDVKM. Trimming shortened V by 7 bases and J by 4 bases, and 2 bases separated the two germline ends. In DNA, the CDR3 is TGTGCCAGCACGGGAAACACCATATATTTT. It specifies CASTGNTIYF.

The chain couples TRBV25-1 to TRBJ2-3; 11 positions match TRBD2. The CDR3 runs 15 residues. Germline V gene data show CDR1 as MGHDK and CDR2 as SYGVNS. V shed 5 bases, J shed 6 bases, and the junction held 7 bases outside the gene matches. Here the CDR3 DNA reads TGTGCCAGCAGTCTAGCGGGAGGACTCTGGGATACGCAGTATTTT. This encodes CASSLAGGLWDTQYF.